Listed below are T cell receptor beta chains from one sample, sequenced in a study of PD-L1 blockade in urothelial cancer. Data came from immunoSEQ multiplex PCR; TCRdb stores just in-frame clones and leaves some out. In the table there are over 100,000 clones, 65% to 85% of which are singletons. The sequenced sample was PBMCs, obtained around atezolizumab (anti-PD-L1) treatment. The receptors were gathered from a man in his forties or fifties with urothelial cancer. Each CDR3 is given with its conserved first and last residue. D genes are given only for firm matches. The listing skips clone size in some rows; elsewhere it reads once, few, many or a size class.

cdr3_nt,cdr3_aa,j_call,clone_size,v_call,d_call
TGTGCCAGCGACCGTCCTACTAGCGGGAGGAATAATCAAGAGACCCAGTACTTC,CASDRPTSGRNNQETQYF,TRBJ2-5,few,TRBV6-4,TRBD2
TGTGCCAGCAGTCTCCCTCTCGGGACTACCCGCGAGCAGTTCTTC,CASSLPLGTTREQFF,TRBJ2-1,once,TRBV6-6,TRBD2
TGTGCCAGTAGTCCCGGGACAGGGGGTGTCACTGAAGCTTTCTTT,CASSPGTGGVTEAFF,TRBJ1-1,-,TRBV19,TRBD1
TGTGCCAGCAGTGCTCAGACAGGGCACGAGCAGTACTTC,CASSAQTGHEQYF,TRBJ2-7,-,TRBV2,TRBD1
TGTGCCTGGAGTGAGCGGACTAGCGGGATTGGAAGGTACCAAGAGACCCAGTACTTC,CAWSERTSGIGRYQETQYF,TRBJ2-5,-,TRBV30,TRBD2
TGTGCCAGCAGCTTCGATGGGACTAGCGGGAGGGCCTTGAACACCGGGGAGCTGTTTTTT,CASSFDGTSGRALNTGELFF,TRBJ2-2,-,TRBV7-8,TRBD2
TGTGCCAGCGGCAGGGGTGCGGAAGACTACAATGAGCAGTTCTTC,CASGRGAEDYNEQFF,TRBJ2-1,-,TRBV19,-
TGTGCCAGCAGCTTAGGGACAGGGTCCGGGGCCAACGTCCTGACTTTC,CASSLGTGSGANVLTF,TRBJ2-6,-,TRBV7-9,TRBD1
TGTGCCAGCTCACCAACTCCCCCCCAGGGGGGCGGGGAGACCCAGTACTTC,CASSPTPPQGGGETQYF,TRBJ2-5,-,TRBV18,-
TGCGCCAGCATCCTTGGGCGGGACACAGATACGCAGTATTTT,CASILGRDTDTQYF,TRBJ2-3,-,TRBV5-1,-
TGTGCCAGCAGCGAAAGCATATCCTACAATGAGCAGTTCTTC,CASSESISYNEQFF,TRBJ2-1,-,TRBV11-1,-
TGTGCCAGCAGTTTAACGAGTTACGAGCAGTACTTC,CASSLTSYEQYF,TRBJ2-7,once,TRBV28,-
TGTGCCAGCAGTCTCGGGACAGGGAAGACGCAGCCCCAGCATTTT,CASSLGTGKTQPQHF,TRBJ1-5,medium-sized,TRBV6-4,TRBD1
TGTGCCTGGAGTGTACATGGAAACACCATATATTTT,CAWSVHGNTIYF,TRBJ1-3,-,TRBV30,-
TGTGCCAGCATCGGTGGAGGAGAGACCCAGTACTTC,CASIGGGETQYF,TRBJ2-5,-,TRBV7-9,-
TGTGCCAGTAGTTCCCTACAGGGGACATCTTATAGCAATCAGCCCCAGCATTTT,CASSSLQGTSYSNQPQHF,TRBJ1-5,-,TRBV19,TRBD1
TGTGCCGGCAGGAGTAGGGTAGCGGGAGGGGAAAACATTCAGTACTTC,CAGRSRVAGGENIQYF,TRBJ2-4,-,TRBV27,TRBD2
TGTGCCAGCAGCTACCCGCCCGGGTATGAGCAGTTCTTC,CASSYPPGYEQFF,TRBJ2-1,-,TRBV7-3,-
TGTGCCAGCAGCGACGATAGCGGGAGGTACAATGAGCAGTTCTTC,CASSDDSGRYNEQFF,TRBJ2-1,-,TRBV9,TRBD2
TGTGCCATCAGTCGAGCGACTCCCACCGTCTCGGAGCAGTTCTTC,CAISRATPTVSEQFF,TRBJ2-1,-,TRBV10-3,-
TGTGCCACCCCGGGTGGGCGGGAGGTCAATGAGCAGTTCTTC,CATPGGREVNEQFF,TRBJ2-1,-,TRBV27,TRBD2
TGTGCCAGCAGCGTAGCCAACGAGGGAACCGGGGAGCTGTTTTTT,CASSVANEGTGELFF,TRBJ2-2,few,TRBV9,-
TGTGCCAGCAGCTTGGGTAGCGGGGCTTGGGATGAGCAGTTCTTC,CASSLGSGAWDEQFF,TRBJ2-1,once,TRBV5-5,TRBD2
TGTGCCAGCCGCCCCAAATCAGGGAAGAACACTGAAGCTTTCTTT,CASRPKSGKNTEAFF,TRBJ1-1,-,TRBV7-9,-
TGTGCCAGCACTACGTCAGGAACCCCTGGGCATTTT,CASTTSGTPGHF,TRBJ1-5,-,TRBV28,-
TGTGCCAGTACTAGCGGGAGTCGGTATGAGCAGTTCTTC,CASTSGSRYEQFF,TRBJ2-1,-,TRBV5-4,TRBD2
TGTGCCAGCAGTCTATTTAGCTCTGGGGCCAACGTCCTGACTTTC,CASSLFSSGANVLTF,TRBJ2-6,-,TRBV6-5,-
TGTGCCAGCAGCCATTCCTTCCTAGCGTCTCCCTACAATGAGCAGTTCTTC,CASSHSFLASPYNEQFF,TRBJ2-1,-,TRBV14,-
TGTGCCAGCAGCTTAAGCCAGGCCAATGAGCAGTTCTTC,CASSLSQANEQFF,TRBJ2-1,-,TRBV11-2,-
TGTGCCAGCAGCCTTAGCGGGGTCTCGTGGAATGAGCAGTTCTTC,CASSLSGVSWNEQFF,TRBJ2-1,-,TRBV5-8,TRBD2
TGTGCCAGCAGCCCCCGTTTTGCGGGAGGTTTCTCCAATGAGCAGTTCTTC,CASSPRFAGGFSNEQFF,TRBJ2-1,-,TRBV11-2,TRBD2
TGTGCCAGCAGCTTAGGGGGCACATACAATGAGCAGTTCTTC,CASSLGGTYNEQFF,TRBJ2-1,few,TRBV7-9,-
TGTGCCAGCAGGAACGTGGGAGTTCAGCAGTTCTTC,CASRNVGVQQFF,TRBJ2-1,-,TRBV5-6,-
TGCGCCAGCAGCCCGGGGGACAGGAACACTGAAGCTTTCTTT,CASSPGDRNTEAFF,TRBJ1-1,-,TRBV5-1,TRBD1
TGTGCCTTCGACAGGGCAGGGCATGAGCAGTTCTTC,CAFDRAGHEQFF,TRBJ2-1,-,TRBV30,TRBD1
TGTGCCAGCAGGACAGAAGAAAATTCACCCCTCCACTTT,CASRTEENSPLHF,TRBJ1-6,-,TRBV28,-
TGTGCCAGCAGCTTAGATCCGGGAGCCCTGTACAATGAGCAGTTCTTC,CASSLDPGALYNEQFF,TRBJ2-1,-,TRBV11-3,-
TGTGCCAGCAGCCCCAGCGGTAATCAGCCCCAGCATTTT,CASSPSGNQPQHF,TRBJ1-5,-,TRBV5-5,-
TGCGCCAGCAGCTTAAGACAGGGCGGGACTGAAGCTTTCTTT,CASSLRQGGTEAFF,TRBJ1-1,once,TRBV5-1,TRBD1
TGTGCCAGTACTGATAGAAGGAGTTCTAACTATGGCTACACCTTC,CASTDRRSSNYGYTF,TRBJ1-2,-,TRBV19,-
TGTGCCAGCAGCGGATCGGGACTAGAATTCAATGAGCAGTTCTTC,CASSGSGLEFNEQFF,TRBJ2-1,-,TRBV6-1,TRBD2
TGTGCCAGCAGTGACTCAACAGGGGGTAACACTGAAGCTTTCTTT,CASSDSTGGNTEAFF,TRBJ1-1,many,TRBV6-4,TRBD1
TGTGCCAGCAGCTTGGCCGGGACAGGGGGCGAAAAACTGTTTTTT,CASSLAGTGGEKLFF,TRBJ1-4,-,TRBV5-4,TRBD1
TGTGCCAGCAGTCCTTCAACTAGCGGCCAAGAGACCCAGTACTTC,CASSPSTSGQETQYF,TRBJ2-5,-,TRBV28,TRBD2
TGTGCCAGCAGCTACTTTATGAACACTGAAGCTTTCTTT,CASSYFMNTEAFF,TRBJ1-1,-,TRBV5-4,-
TGTGCCAGCAGCCAAGTCCGCGGGAGGGGGCAAGAGACCCAGTACTTC,CASSQVRGRGQETQYF,TRBJ2-5,-,TRBV4-2,TRBD2